Listed below are T cell receptor beta chains from one sample, sequenced in a study of neoadjuvant anti-PD-1 for oral cavity cancer. Generated by immunoSEQ multiplex PCR, the TCRdb table keeps only in-frame clones and is missing some. The sample carries roughly 25,000 clones, 25% to 30% recorded once. Here the sequenced sample was tumor tissue, taken after nivolumab (anti-PD-1) treatment. These receptors all stem from a person between 35 and 79 years old with oral cavity squamous cell carcinoma. Both conserved end residues are part of each CDR3. Each record gives: V gene, D gene, clone size, J gene, CDR3 DNA, CDR3 protein. The D gene is left open where the match is weak. Expanded clones get a size class; other rows say once, few or many, or leave the size out.

TRBV7-6	TRBD2	medium-sized	TRBJ2-1	TGTGCCAGCAGCGGGTACACGGGACTAGCGGGGGAATATCACTACAATGAGCAGTTCTTC	CASSGYTGLAGEYHYNEQFF
TRBV5-1	TRBD1	NA	TRBJ1-4	TGCGCCAGCAGCAGACTGACAGGGGGTCTGGAAAAACTGTTTTTT	CASSRLTGGLEKLFF
TRBV14	NA	few	TRBJ1-6	TGTGCCAGCAGCCAAAGCTTTTGGCCAGTCAGCTCCTATAATTCACCCCTCCACTTT	CASSQSFWPVSSYNSPLHF
TRBV9	NA	NA	TRBJ2-7	TGTGCCAGCAGCGTAGGCCGTAACTCCTACGAGCAGTACTTC	CASSVGRNSYEQYF
TRBV30	NA	medium-sized	TRBJ1-6	TGTGCCTGGACCGACGGATCGGCACCCCTCCACTTT	CAWTDGSAPLHF
TRBV2	NA	NA	TRBJ1-2	TGTGCCAGCAGCGAGGCAGCTAACTATGGCTACACCTTC	CASSEAANYGYTF
TRBV2	NA	medium-sized	TRBJ1-5	TGTGCCAGCAGTATTTTAAGCAATCAGCCCCAGCATTTT	CASSILSNQPQHF
TRBV15	NA	NA	TRBJ1-5	TGTGCCACCAGCAGAGTGGGGACGGGTCAGCCCCAGCATTTT	CATSRVGTGQPQHF
TRBV7-3	NA	NA	TRBJ2-3	TGTGCCAGCAGCCCCCTGGGCCGGGGAGGTGGTGATACGCAGTATTTT	CASSPLGRGGGDTQYF
TRBV7-9	NA	NA	TRBJ1-6	TGTGCCAGCAGCTTAGTACCCAATTCACCCCTCCACTTT	CASSLVPNSPLHF
TRBV25-1	NA	NA	TRBJ1-1	TGTGCCAGCAGTCGGCCGGGAGCGGAGAACACTGAAGCTTTCTTT	CASSRPGAENTEAFF
TRBV30	NA	once	TRBJ2-2	TGTGCCTGGAGTAGGGATTCGAACACCGGGGAGCTGTTTTTT	CAWSRDSNTGELFF
TRBV7-3	NA	NA	TRBJ1-3	TGTGCCAGCAGCTTAAGTCCCGGGGAATCTGGTGGAAACACCATATATTTT	CASSLSPGESGGNTIYF
TRBV28	NA	many	TRBJ1-3	TGTGCCAGCAGGGAGTCTGTTCTCTCTGGAAACACCATATATTTT	CASRESVLSGNTIYF
TRBV28	TRBD2	NA	TRBJ2-7	TGTGCCAGCTCGACTAGCGGGACCTACGAGCAGTACTTC	CASSTSGTYEQYF
TRBV30	TRBD2	many	TRBJ2-3	TGTGCCGCGGGGGGACTAGCGGGAGGATTGGGCACAGATACGCAGTATTTT	CAAGGLAGGLGTDTQYF
TRBV29-1	TRBD1	NA	TRBJ1-1	TGCAGCGTTGGTTCTCACAGGGGGGTCGGGACTGAAGCTTTCTTT	CSVGSHRGVGTEAFF
TRBV19	TRBD2	few	TRBJ2-7	TGTGCCAGTAGTTTCCCGGGAGGGACAACCGAGCAGTACTTC	CASSFPGGTTEQYF
TRBV9	NA	NA	TRBJ1-2	TGTGCCAGCAGCGTAGGGGAGTGGGGGCTTGGCTACACCTTC	CASSVGEWGLGYTF
TRBV30	TRBD2	medium-sized	TRBJ2-3	TGTGCCTGGAGTCAAGCTAGCGGGAGAGCAGATACGCAGTATTTT	CAWSQASGRADTQYF
TRBV28	NA	NA	TRBJ2-1	TGTGCCAGCAGTTTCAGCCGAGAATCCGCGTACAATGAGCAGTTCTTC	CASSFSRESAYNEQFF
TRBV7-9	NA	NA	TRBJ1-2	TGTGCCAGCAGCCCCAAGGGCGACTATGGCTACACCTTC	CASSPKGDYGYTF
TRBV2	NA	few	TRBJ1-5	TGTGCCAGCAGTGACAGGGTTCAGCCCCAGCATTTT	CASSDRVQPQHF
TRBV2	TRBD1	few	TRBJ1-1	TGTGCCAGCAGCTATGAACCGGGACAGAAGGCTTTCTTT	CASSYEPGQKAFF
TRBV19	TRBD1	few	TRBJ1-1	TGTGCCAGTAGTGCACACCGGGACAGGCCTACTGAAGCTTTCTTT	CASSAHRDRPTEAFF
TRBV30	NA	few	TRBJ1-2	TGTGCCTGGAGTGTATATGGGGGTGGCTACACCTTC	CAWSVYGGGYTF
TRBV20-1	NA	few	TRBJ2-7	TGCAGTGCTCCGGAAGGGTACGAGCAGTACTTC	CSAPEGYEQYF
TRBV2	NA	NA	TRBJ2-5	TGTGCCAGCAGTGCACAAAGGAAGGGGGGGGTTGAGACCCAGTACTTC	CASSAQRKGGVETQYF